Listed below are T cell receptor beta chains from one sample, sequenced in a study of metastatic and nonmetastatic thyroid tumors. TCRdb re-clonotyped the PCR reads through MiXCR. In the table there are about 8,000 clones, 25% to 30% of which are singletons. Sequencing used adjacent normal tissue. Receptors were obtained from a female donor with papillary thyroid cancer or a benign thyroid nodule (not recorded which). Some clones in this sample may be carry-over from other donors' samples. Each CDR3 is given without its conserved first and last residue. Each record gives: CDR3 length, V gene, CDR3 protein.

11	TRBV6-1	ASRRGGGETQY
13	TRBV5-1	ASSSGTGPNYGYT
10	TRBV6-1	ASSDVPYEQY
15	TRBV6-1	ASSEAHGGFGSYEQY
11	TRBV7-9	ASSLGQGGEQY
11	TRBV15	ATDSNRGNEQF
12	TRBV7-9	ASSSRGANYGYT
15	TRBV7-6	ASSPIVEGPSSYEQY
11	TRBV7-9	ASSPRTTYEQY
12	TRBV28	ASSLAGVSVTQY